The clone carrying this T cell receptor (beta chain) was observed a handful of times. The targeted sequencing depth was 1 in 200,000 to 1 in 1 million T cells. The data were produced by immunoSEQ multiplex PCR, yet TCRdb's version contains in-frame clones alone and is incomplete. This table has hundreds of thousands of clones, 79% appearing once. These data originate in a study of cytotoxic CD8 clonotypes in ibrutinib-treated CLL. About the research overall: There were 11 relapsed/refractory patients and more than 14 treatment-naive patients, and fewer than 18 were IGHV unmutated. Patients gave response samples after a median about eleven months of treatment, range 6 to 36.

Trimming took 5 bases from V and 0 from J, leaving 10 bases between them. The CDR3 sequence is 14 residues long. Germline loops: CDR1 SEHNR, CDR2 FQNEAQ (reference sequence). The material sequenced was PBMCs, taken after 12 months of ibrutinib treatment. This chain joins TRBV7-9 and TRBJ1-1; D gene ambiguous. The receptor was isolated from a human donor with chronic lymphocytic leukemia. The DNA for the CDR3 is TGTGCCAGCAGCAACCCGGGATTGAACACTGAAGCTTTCTTT. The encoded protein is CASSNPGLNTEAFF.